The present entry profiles one TCR beta chain with its context. Its antigen remains unidentified. The entry originates in a study of T cells in tumors after PD-1 blockade. Background on the study: Prior checkpoint blockade, systemic immunosuppressant use, or anti-cancer therapy within 4 weeks excluded patients. During anti-PD-1 treatment, some patients continued daily vismodegib 150 mg. Study-level results: Blood contained 35% to 50% of the tumor's TCR clonotypes.

This CDR3 contains 14 residues. Germline values: CDR1 LNHDA, CDR2 SQIVND (reference sequence). V was clipped by 5 bases and J by 4 bases, with 14 bases between them. TCRdb's copy holds only in-frame clones and misses some; the assay was immunoSEQ multiplex PCR. The sample lists just under 20,000 clones, over 70% occurring once. Template: tumor biopsy or peripheral blood genomic DNA, roughly 550-6,500 ng per sample. This specimen consisted of PBMCs, obtained after anti-PD-1 therapy. V gene TRBV19 combines with J gene TRBJ1-1; unclear D gene. This sequence originates from a human donor with advanced basal cell or squamous cell carcinoma (not recorded which). CDR3 protein: CASSLTSGVTEAFF. DNA of the CDR3: TGTGCCAGTAGTTTAACCTCGGGTGTCACTGAAGCTTTCTTT. Full variable domain (missing parts from reference TRBV19 and TRBJ1-1): DGGITQSPKYLFRKEGQNVTLSCEQNLNHDAMYWYRQDPGQGLRLIYYSQIVNDFQKGDIAEGYSVSREKKESFPLTVTSAQKNPTAFYLCASSLTSGVTEAFFGQGTRLTVV.